This T cell receptor (beta chain) originates from a study of T cell repertoires in cytomegalovirus infection. TCRdb processed the reads anew with MiXCR; each CDR3 protein has one entry. This table holds approximately 400,000 distinct CDR3 sequences, 31% found once. Germline CDR1 LGHNT, CDR2 FRNRAP. The CDR3 is made up of 16 amino acids. With 5 bases removed from V and 2 bases from J, the gap between germline ends came to 15 bases. Material for sequencing was PBMCs. V and J are TRBV12-5 and TRBJ1-4; the D gene is possibly TRBD1 (6 bases). The sequence derives from a human donor in good health (CMV status not recorded). Some clones in this sample may be carry-over from other donors' samples. For the CDR3, the DNA is TGTGCTAGTGGTCTACAGGGCGGGGGCACTAATGAAAAACTGTTTTTT. Protein sequence: CASGLQGGGTNEKLFF.